A single sample is the source of the 26 T cell receptor beta chains below, sequenced in a study of T-cell reconstitution after alpha-beta-depleted transplantation in children. Preparation of the TCRbeta library was carried out with unique molecular identifiers. Each CDR3 protein gets one entry after TCRdb re-called the PCR reads with MiXCR. The table lists roughly 110,000 distinct CDR3 sequences, about a tenth of them singletons, with less than 40% in the top ten. The material sequenced was PBMCs, taken before TCRalphabeta/CD19-depleted stem cell transplant. The source is a boy aged 2 to 9 with acute lymphoblastic leukemia, due to receive a stem cell transplant.

The CDR3 spells CSASRYGKETQYF. The CDR3 nucleotides are TGCAGTGCTAGTCGATACGGGAAAGAGACCCAGTACTTC. This chain links TRBV20-1 with TRBJ2-5, with D tentatively TRBD2 (5 bases). CDR3 length equals 13 residues. Per the germline V gene, CDR1 is DFQATT and CDR2 is SNEGSKA (reference sequence). Trimming stripped 3 bases from V and 3 bases from J, with 11 bases between.

This clonotype has ten or more counts. The V gene is TRBV5-1, the J gene TRBJ2-3; D not resolved. Looked up from germline, CDR1 is SGHRS and CDR2 is YFSETQ. CDR3 length: 14 residues. The V gene lost 0 bases and the J gene lost 6 bases, with 11 bases spanning the gap. CDR3 residues: CASSLGPESDTQYF. CDR3 DNA: TGCGCCAGCAGCTTGGGTCCGGAGTCGGATACGCAGTATTTT.

Only a few counts were recorded for this clonotype. The chain is built from TRBV6-1 and TRBJ2-6; possibly TRBD1 for D (6 bases). The germline CDR1 and CDR2 sequences are MNHNS and SASEGT. CDR3 length equals 17 residues. V shed 2 bases and J shed 0 bases, with 11 bases lying between them. CDR3 bases: TGTGCCAGCAGTGAATTGGACAGTTACTCTGGGGCCAACGTCCTGACTTTC. This translates into CASSELDSYSGANVLTF.

This clonotype showed up just a few times. The chain recombines TRBV20-1 with TRBJ1-1; 9 bases map to TRBD1. In germline, CDR1 is DFQATT, CDR2 SNEGSKA (reference sequence). V lost 6 bases, J lost 4 bases, and 21 bases stayed unmatched. This CDR3 comprises 18 residues. As DNA, the CDR3 is TGCAGTGCGGACCCCTGGAGACAGGGGGTTTTACCGGGCACTGAAGCTTTCTTT. Amino acids: CSADPWRQGVLPGTEAFF.

The rearrangement links TRBV27 to TRBJ1-1; TRBD1 is a possible D gene (5 bases). The CDR3 contains 14 residues. The V end lost 5 bases, the J end lost 3 bases, and 13 bases lay between the germline ends. Germline V gene data show CDR1 as MNHEY and CDR2 as SMNVEV (reference sequence). DNA of the CDR3: TGTGCCAGCAGTCCGCCGGGACCGCACACTGAAGCTTTCTTT. This gives the protein CASSPPGPHTEAFF.

This clonotype was observed at least ten times. V is TRBV7-9 and J is TRBJ2-7; no clear D gene. CDR1 is SEHNR and CDR2 is FQNEAQ in the germline V gene (reference sequence). This CDR3 is built from 13 residues. Trimming removed 5 bases at V and 5 bases at J, with 13 bases between. The CDR3, as DNA: TGTGCCAGCAGCCACGACCAGGAAAACGAGCAGTACTTC. It codes for CASSHDQENEQYF. Variable domain in full (rest from reference TRBV7-9 and TRBJ2-7): DTGVSQNPRHKITKRGQNVTFRCDPISEHNRLYWYRQTLGQGPEFLTYFQNEAQLEKSRLLSDRFSAERPKGSFSTLEIQRTEQGDSAMYLCASSHDQENEQYFGPGTRLTVT.

This clonotype was observed a handful of times. The chain employs TRBV20-1 and TRBJ2-7; D perhaps matches TRBD2 (6 bases). Germline CDR1 reads DFQATT; CDR2 reads SNEGSKA (reference sequence). This CDR3 spans 14 amino acids. The ends were cut back, 5 bases at V and 0 bases at J, with 14 bases in the middle. Here the CDR3 DNA reads TGCAGTGCTTGTCGGGACTTAAACTCCTACGAGCAGTACTTC. It translates to CSACRDLNSYEQYF.

V usage is TRBV19 and J usage is TRBJ2-1; 8 bases line up with TRBD2. Germline V lookup: CDR1 LNHDA, CDR2 SQIVND (reference sequence). J was trimmed by 3 bases and V by 3 bases; bases with no gene match: 1. The CDR3 sequence is 14 residues long. In nucleotides, the CDR3 is TGTGCCAGTAGTATTCGGGGGGGCTACAATGAGCAGTTCTTC. Its protein product is CASSIRGGYNEQFF.

This clonotype has only one observation. The CDR3 carries no conserved terminal phenylalanine or tryptophan, so it likely arises from a read error. DNA of the CDR3: TGCAGCGTTGTGGGGATTGGCACCGGGGAGCTGTTTGTT. This translates into CSVVGIGTGELFV. The chain carries TRBV29-1 and TRBJ2-2; D is uncertain. V was shortened by 4 bases and J by 4 bases, with 10 bases between the two germline ends. Germline V lookup: CDR1 SQVTM, CDR2 ANQGSEA. The CDR3 runs 13 residues.

Notes on this clonotype: A much larger clone lies a single base off, so this may be a read error. This likely comes from a read error, as the CDR3 has no conserved phenylalanine or tryptophan at its end. The chain uses TRBV12-3 or TRBV12-4 and TRBJ2-5; D remains ambiguous. V was pared by 6 bases and J by 5 bases, with 19 bases between. This CDR3 region has 15 residues. In nucleotides, the CDR3 is TGTGCCAGCAGCTTTACGTTGGGAAGGGCGGAGACCCAGTACGTC. Amino acids: CASSFTLGRAETQYV.

Only a few counts were recorded for this clonotype. The chain carries TRBV29-1 and TRBJ2-5; D is unclear. CDR1 is SQVTM and CDR2 is ANQGSEA in the germline V gene. Deletions cut 4 bases from V and 0 bases from J, with 9 bases between. This CDR3 contains 13 residues. The CDR3 loop is CSVAPHHQETQYF. Written as DNA, the CDR3 is TGCAGCGTTGCACCCCACCACCAAGAGACCCAGTACTTC.

CDR3 residues: CASSYLTGTSYEQFF. The CDR3 DNA sequence: TGTGCCAGCAGTTACCTAACCGGGACTAGTTATGAGCAGTTCTTC. The V call is TRBV27, the J call TRBJ2-1, with 8 bases matching TRBD2. The CDR3 spans 15 residues. Germline V lookup: CDR1 MNHEY, CDR2 SMNVEV (reference sequence). V lost 4 bases to trimming and J lost 8 bases; unmatched junction nucleotides: 10.

This clonotype was detected only a few times. The chain's CDR3 is CSARGLAGRELFF. The CDR3 region has the DNA TGCAGTGCTAGAGGCCTAGCCGGGAGGGAGCTGTTTTTT. V gene TRBV20-1 combines with J gene TRBJ2-2; a possible D gene is TRBD2 (5 bases). The CDR3 is 13 residues long. Germline assignment: CDR1 DFQATT and CDR2 SNEGSKA (reference sequence). Trimming pared 1 base from V and 9 bases from J, leaving 12 bases between.

The CDR3 nucleotides are TGTGCCAGCAGTTTCGCCTGGAGATGGGAGACCCAGTACTTC. This gives the protein CASSFAWRWETQYF. J is TRBJ2-5 and V is TRBV12-3 or TRBV12-4; D unresolved. The CDR3 is 14 residues long. With 3 bases removed from V and 5 bases from J, the gap between germline ends came to 13 bases.

The gene calls are TRBV18 and TRBJ1-5; no clear D gene. The CDR3 consists of 16 residues. Trimming cost V 4 bases and J 0 bases, with 13 bases left between them. In germline, CDR1 is KGHSH, CDR2 LQKENI. Here the CDR3 reads CASSQSSPGSNQPQHF. The CDR3 DNA sequence: TGTGCCAGCTCACAGTCTTCCCCCGGTAGCAATCAGCCCCAGCATTTT.

The V call is TRBV27, the J call TRBJ2-3; D not certain. V lost 0 bases and J lost 4, with 8 bases in between. The germline V gene has CDR1 MNHEY and CDR2 SMNVEV (reference sequence). The CDR3 has 14 residues. The CDR3 DNA follows: TGTGCCAGCAGTTTATCGTCGGTTTCAGATACGCAGTATTTT. Protein product: CASSLSSVSDTQYF.

This clonotype was found a few times. The genes are TRBV29-1 and TRBJ2-7; D gene uncertain. Trimming removed 5 bases at V and 1 base at J, with 12 bases between. Germline-derived CDR1 and CDR2 are SQVTM and ANQGSEA. The CDR3 is made up of 13 amino acids. The CDR3 protein is CSVRGQISYEQYF. The CDR3 bases are TGCAGCGTTCGTGGGCAGATATCCTACGAGCAGTACTTC.

The V and J genes are TRBV29-1 and TRBJ1-1, with 10 bases identical to TRBD1. The V gene end was trimmed by 7 bases and the J gene end by 3 bases; junction bases not matched to a gene: 11. Germline CDR1 is SQVTM and CDR2 is ANQGSEA. The CDR3 is 15 amino acids. The CDR3 sequence is CSAGDRQGADTEAFF. CDR3 DNA: TGCAGCGCCGGCGATCGACAGGGGGCGGACACTGAAGCTTTCTTT.

This clonotype has just a few counts. The chain's CDR3 is CASSPGQISGANVLTF. CDR3 sequence (DNA): TGCGCCAGCAGCCCGGGACAAATCTCTGGGGCCAACGTCCTGACTTTC. The chain employs TRBV5-1 and TRBJ2-6, with TRBD1 as a possible D gene (6 bases). Between the trimmed V and J ends, which lost 4 bases and 0 bases, there was a span of 11 bases. Germline CDR1 reads SGHRS; CDR2 reads YFSETQ. The CDR3 consists of 16 residues.

This clonotype turned up a few times. V and J are TRBV5-1 and TRBJ2-1; either TRBD1 or TRBD2 may supply D (5 bases each). Germline V gene data show CDR1 as SGHRS and CDR2 as YFSETQ. Trimming stripped 4 bases from V and 7 bases from J, with 15 bases between. The CDR3 runs to 14 residues. The CDR3 nucleotides read TGCGCCAGCAGCCACTCCGGGACCAGAAATGAGCAGTTCTTC. Its protein is CASSHSGTRNEQFF.

This rearrangement joins TRBV29-1 to TRBJ2-1; TRBD2 matches 9 bases. V gave up 4 bases and J gave up 9 bases; unmatched junction bases: 4. Germline V gene lookup returns CDR1 SQVTM and CDR2 ANQGSEA. This CDR3 is 12 amino acids long. The CDR3 region has the DNA TGCAGCGTTGCCGTTAGCGGGAGTGAGCAGTTCTTC. Its protein product is CSVAVSGSEQFF.

The chain has TRBV12-3 or TRBV12-4 and TRBJ2-1, with D hard to call. V shed 6 bases and J shed 8 bases, with 17 bases lying between them. The CDR3 consists of 14 residues. In DNA form, the CDR3 reads TGTGCCAGCAGCGACCGACCTACCGGGTATGAGCAGTTCTTC. It encodes CASSDRPTGYEQFF.

There are a few counts of this clonotype. The chain combines TRBV5-1 with TRBJ2-5; 15 positions match TRBD2. V shed 0 bases, J shed 5 bases, and the junction held 2 bases outside the gene matches. The CDR3 sequence is 16 residues long. Per the germline V gene, CDR1 is SGHRS and CDR2 is YFSETQ. The chain's CDR3 is CASSLAGLAGGETQYF. CDR3 nucleotide sequence: TGCGCCAGCAGCTTGGCTGGACTAGCGGGAGGGGAGACCCAGTACTTC.

With regard to this clonotype: One base away lies a much larger clone, so this may be a sequencing read error. V is TRBV6-5 and J is TRBJ2-3, with 9 bases lining up with TRBD1. Germline loops: CDR1 MNHEY, CDR2 SVGAGI. V lost 2 bases, J lost 3 bases, and 6 bases stayed unmatched. The CDR3 is made up of 16 amino acids. CDR3 DNA sequence: TGTGCCAGCAGTTACGGCGGGACAGGGAGAACAGATACGCAGTATTTT. As protein: CASSYGGTGRTDTQYF.

There are many counts of this clonotype. V gene TRBV15 combines with J gene TRBJ2-1; TRBD2 matches at 7 bases. The CDR3 sequence is 16 residues long. Germline V gives CDR1 LNHNV, CDR2 YYDKDF (reference sequence). Losses at the gene ends were 0 bases for V and 9 bases for J; bases not matched to a gene: 11. In DNA, the CDR3 is TGTGCCACCAGCAGAGATCGCCGAAGCGGGAATGTTGAGCAGTTCTTC. Its protein product is CATSRDRRSGNVEQFF.

This clonotype has just a few counts. The rearrangement joins TRBV7-9 to TRBJ2-7; TRBD1 or TRBD2 may be the D gene (6 bases each). CDR3 length equals 15 residues. CDR1 is SEHNR and CDR2 is FQNEAQ in the germline V gene (reference sequence). Trimming cost V 3 bases and J 4 bases, with 16 bases left between them. The CDR3: CASSFTGAVYYEQYF. Written as DNA, the CDR3 is TGTGCCAGCAGCTTTACGGGGGCCGTCTATTACGAGCAGTACTTC.